This TCR beta chain derives from a study of shared clonotypes between healthy human individuals. Study-wide results and limits: Larger estimated richness was generally seen in naive subsets than in memory subsets.

For every subset, genomic DNA was evenly distributed across several immunoSEQ plates. Libraries were prepared by immunoSEQ multiplex PCR; TCRdb keeps only in-frame clonotypes and omits some of them. The table records around 1.9 million clones, about 93% of them present only once. Regarding this clone: Its target is unknown.

CD45RO-negative CD8 cells positively selected for CCR7 made up the naive population, which excluded terminally differentiated effector memory CD45RA+ cells. The CDR3 has 15 amino acids. The ends were cut back, 2 bases at V and 0 bases at J, with 10 bases in the middle. Germline CDR1 is MNHNS and CDR2 is SASEGT. The receptor comes from a man in his late teens or twenties in good health. Some clones in this sample may be carry-over from other donors' samples. The chain recombines TRBV6-1 with TRBJ1-2; no clear D. Sequenced: naive CD8+ T cells from PBMCs. DNA for the CDR3: TGTGCCAGCAGTGAAAGGACGGCTGCTAACTATGGCTACACCTTC. It is translated as CASSERTAANYGYTF.